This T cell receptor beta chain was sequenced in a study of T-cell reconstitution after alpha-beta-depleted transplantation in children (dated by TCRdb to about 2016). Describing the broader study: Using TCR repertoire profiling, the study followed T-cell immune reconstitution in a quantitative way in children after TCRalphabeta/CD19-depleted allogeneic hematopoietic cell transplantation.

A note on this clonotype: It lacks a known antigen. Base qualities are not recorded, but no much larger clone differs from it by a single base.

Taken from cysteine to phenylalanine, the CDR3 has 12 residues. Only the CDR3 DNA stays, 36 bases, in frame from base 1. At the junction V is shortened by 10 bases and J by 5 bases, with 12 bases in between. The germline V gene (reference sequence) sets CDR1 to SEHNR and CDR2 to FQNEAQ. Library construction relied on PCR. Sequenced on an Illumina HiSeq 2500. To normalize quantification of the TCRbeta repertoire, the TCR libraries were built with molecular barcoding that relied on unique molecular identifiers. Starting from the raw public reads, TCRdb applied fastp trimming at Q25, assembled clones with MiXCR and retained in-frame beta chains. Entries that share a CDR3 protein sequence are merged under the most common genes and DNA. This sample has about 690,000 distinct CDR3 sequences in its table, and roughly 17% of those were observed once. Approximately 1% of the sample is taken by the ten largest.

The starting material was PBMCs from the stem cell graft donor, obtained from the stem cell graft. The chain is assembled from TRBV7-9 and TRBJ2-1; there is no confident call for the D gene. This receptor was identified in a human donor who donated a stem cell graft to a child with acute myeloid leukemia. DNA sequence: TGTGCCACAGAGACTCCGAACAATGAGCAGTTCTTC. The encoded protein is CATETPNNEQFF.